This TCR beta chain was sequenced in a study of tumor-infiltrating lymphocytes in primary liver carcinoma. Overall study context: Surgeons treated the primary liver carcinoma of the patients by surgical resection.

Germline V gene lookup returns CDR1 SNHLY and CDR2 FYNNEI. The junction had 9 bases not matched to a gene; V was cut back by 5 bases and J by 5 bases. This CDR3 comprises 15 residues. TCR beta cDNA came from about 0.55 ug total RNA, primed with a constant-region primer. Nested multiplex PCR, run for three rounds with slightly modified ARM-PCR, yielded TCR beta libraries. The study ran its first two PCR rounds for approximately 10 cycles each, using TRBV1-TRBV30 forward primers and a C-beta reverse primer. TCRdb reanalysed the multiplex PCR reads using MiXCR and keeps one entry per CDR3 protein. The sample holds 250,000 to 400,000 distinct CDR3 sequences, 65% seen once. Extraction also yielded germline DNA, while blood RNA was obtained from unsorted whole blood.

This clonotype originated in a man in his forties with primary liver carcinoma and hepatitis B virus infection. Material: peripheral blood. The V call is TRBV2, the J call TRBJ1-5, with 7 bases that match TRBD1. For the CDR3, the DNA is TGTGCCAGCAGTTCTACCGACAGGGTGGATCAGCCCCAGCATTTT. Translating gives CASSSTDRVDQPQHF.